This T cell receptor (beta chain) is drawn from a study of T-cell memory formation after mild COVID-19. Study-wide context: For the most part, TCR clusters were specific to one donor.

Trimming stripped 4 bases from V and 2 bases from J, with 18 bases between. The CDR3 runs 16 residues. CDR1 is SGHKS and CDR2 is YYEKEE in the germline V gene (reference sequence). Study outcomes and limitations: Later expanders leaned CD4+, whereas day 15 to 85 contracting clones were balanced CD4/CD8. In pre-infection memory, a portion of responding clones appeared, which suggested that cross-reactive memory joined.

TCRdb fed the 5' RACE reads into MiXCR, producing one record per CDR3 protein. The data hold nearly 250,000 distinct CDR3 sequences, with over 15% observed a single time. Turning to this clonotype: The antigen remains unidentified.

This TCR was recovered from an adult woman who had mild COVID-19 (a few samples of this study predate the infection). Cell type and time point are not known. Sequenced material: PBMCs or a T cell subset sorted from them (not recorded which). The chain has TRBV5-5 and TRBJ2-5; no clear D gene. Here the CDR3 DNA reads TGTGCCAGCAGCCTTTCATTCGGCAACATACAAGAGACCCAGTACTTC. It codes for CASSLSFGNIQETQYF.